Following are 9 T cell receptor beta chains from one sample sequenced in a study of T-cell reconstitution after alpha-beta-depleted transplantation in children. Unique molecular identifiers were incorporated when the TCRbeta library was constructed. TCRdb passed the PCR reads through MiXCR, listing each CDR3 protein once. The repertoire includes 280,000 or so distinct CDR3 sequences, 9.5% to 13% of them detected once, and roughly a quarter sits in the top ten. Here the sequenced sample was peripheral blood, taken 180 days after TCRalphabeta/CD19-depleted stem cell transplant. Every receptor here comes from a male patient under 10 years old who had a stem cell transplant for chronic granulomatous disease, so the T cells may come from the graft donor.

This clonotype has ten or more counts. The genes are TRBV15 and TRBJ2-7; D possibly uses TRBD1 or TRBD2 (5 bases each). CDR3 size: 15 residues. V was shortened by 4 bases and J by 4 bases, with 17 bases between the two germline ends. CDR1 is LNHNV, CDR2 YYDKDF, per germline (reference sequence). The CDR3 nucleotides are TGTGCCACCAGCATGGGACCCTCGAGAACTTACGAGCAGTACTTC. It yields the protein CATSMGPSRTYEQYF.

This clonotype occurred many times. CDR3 protein: CASSPGTGREKLFF. Here the CDR3 DNA reads TGCGCCAGCAGCCCTGGGACAGGGCGAGAAAAACTGTTTTTT. The gene calls are TRBV5-1 and TRBJ1-4; the match to TRBD1 covers 9 bases. The CDR3 has 14 residues. V was pared by 4 bases and J by 8 bases, with 6 bases of the junction left unmatched. Germline V gives CDR1 SGHRS, CDR2 YFSETQ.

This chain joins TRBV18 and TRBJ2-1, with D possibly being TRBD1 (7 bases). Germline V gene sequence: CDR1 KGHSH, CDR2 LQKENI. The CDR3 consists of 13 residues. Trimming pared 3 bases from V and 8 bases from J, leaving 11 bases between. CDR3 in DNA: TGTGCCAGCTCACCGACAGGGAGGCATGAGCAGTTCTTC. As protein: CASSPTGRHEQFF.

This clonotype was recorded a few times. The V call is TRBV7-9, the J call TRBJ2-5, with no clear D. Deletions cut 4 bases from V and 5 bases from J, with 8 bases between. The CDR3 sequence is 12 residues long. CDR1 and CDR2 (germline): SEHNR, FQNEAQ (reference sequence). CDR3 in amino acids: CASSSQQETQYF. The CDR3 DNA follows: TGTGCCAGCAGCTCCCAGCAGGAGACCCAGTACTTC.

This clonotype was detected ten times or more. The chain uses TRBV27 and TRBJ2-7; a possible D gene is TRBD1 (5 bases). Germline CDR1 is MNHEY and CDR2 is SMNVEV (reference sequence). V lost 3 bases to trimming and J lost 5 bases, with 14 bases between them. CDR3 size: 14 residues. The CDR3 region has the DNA TGTGCCAGCAGTTTTGGCCAGGGTCCGGACGAGCAGTACTTC. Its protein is CASSFGQGPDEQYF.

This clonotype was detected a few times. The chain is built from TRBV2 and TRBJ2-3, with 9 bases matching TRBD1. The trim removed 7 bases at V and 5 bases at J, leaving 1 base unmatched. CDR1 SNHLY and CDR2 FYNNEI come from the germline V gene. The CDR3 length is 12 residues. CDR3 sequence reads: CASNRGQDTQYF. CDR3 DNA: TGTGCCAGCAACAGGGGGCAAGATACGCAGTATTTT.

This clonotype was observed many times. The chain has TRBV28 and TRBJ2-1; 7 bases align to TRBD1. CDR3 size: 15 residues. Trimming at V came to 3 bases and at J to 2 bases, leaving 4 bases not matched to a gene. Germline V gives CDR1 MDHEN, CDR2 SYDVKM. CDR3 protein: CASSFTGATYNEQFF. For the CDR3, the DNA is TGTGCCAGCAGTTTCACAGGGGCGACCTACAATGAGCAGTTCTTC.

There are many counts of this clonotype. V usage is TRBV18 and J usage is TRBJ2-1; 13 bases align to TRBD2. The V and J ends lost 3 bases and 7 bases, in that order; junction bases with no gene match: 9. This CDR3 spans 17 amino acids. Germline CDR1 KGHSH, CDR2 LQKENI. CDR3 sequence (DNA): TGTGCCAGCTCACCCCTGGCCGGGACTAGCGGGGCTAATGAGCAGTTCTTC. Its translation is CASSPLAGTSGANEQFF.

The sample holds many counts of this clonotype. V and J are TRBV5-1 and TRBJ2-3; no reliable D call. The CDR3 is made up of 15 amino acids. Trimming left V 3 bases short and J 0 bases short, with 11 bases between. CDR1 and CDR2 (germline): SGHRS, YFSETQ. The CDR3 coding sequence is TGCGCCAGCAGCTCTCAGGCCCCTAGCACAGATACGCAGTATTTT. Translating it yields CASSSQAPSTDTQYF.